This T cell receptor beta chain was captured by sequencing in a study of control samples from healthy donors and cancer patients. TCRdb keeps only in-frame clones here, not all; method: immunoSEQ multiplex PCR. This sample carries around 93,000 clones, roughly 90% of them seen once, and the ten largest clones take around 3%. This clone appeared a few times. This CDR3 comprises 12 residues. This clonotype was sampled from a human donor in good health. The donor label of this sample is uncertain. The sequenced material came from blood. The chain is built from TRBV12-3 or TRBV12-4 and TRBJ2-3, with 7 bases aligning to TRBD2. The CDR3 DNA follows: TGTGCGTCCGCGGGGGTGGGAGATACGCAGTATTTT. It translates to CASAGVGDTQYF.